These 17 T cell receptor beta chains originate from one sample sequenced in a study of CD8 T cells in ankylosing spondylitis. Via MiXCR, TCRdb re-called the 5' RACE reads, giving one row per CDR3 protein. In the table there are about 250,000 distinct CDR3 sequences, 32% of which are singletons. Input material: blood, either unsorted or a sorted T cell fraction (not recorded which). These receptor sequences come from a male donor with ankylosing spondylitis or in good health (not recorded which).

The chain is built from TRBV12-3 or TRBV12-4 and TRBJ2-7; perhaps TRBD1 as D (6 bases). V gave up 6 bases and J gave up 2 bases, with 14 bases separating them. The CDR3 runs to 14 residues. The CDR3 coding sequence is TGTGCCAGCAGCTGGACAGAAGGGGCCTACGAGCAGTACTTC. This codes for CASSWTEGAYEQYF.

The rearrangement links TRBV5-6 to TRBJ2-7; D gene unclear. V gave up 0 bases and J gave up 5 bases, with 12 bases separating them. Germline loops: CDR1 SGHDT, CDR2 YYEEEE. The CDR3 length is 14 residues. CDR3 sequence: CASSLVQAADEQYF. The CDR3 region has the DNA TGTGCCAGCAGCTTGGTTCAGGCGGCTGACGAGCAGTACTTC. The complete variable domain, with remaining parts taken from reference TRBV5-6 and TRBJ2-7, reads DAGVTQSPTHLIKTRGQQVTLRCSPKSGHDTVSWYQQALGQGPQFIFQYYEEEERQRGNFPDRFSGHQFPNYSSELNVNALLLGDSALYLCASSLVQAADEQYFGPGTRLTVT.

The V and J genes are TRBV4-1 and TRBJ2-7; D is unclear. This CDR3 is 14 amino acids long. Per the germline V gene, CDR1 is MGHRA and CDR2 is YSYEKL. The germline V and J ends were trimmed by 0 bases and 0 bases, with 6 bases remaining between them. The CDR3 loop is CASSQDLISYEQYF. The CDR3 DNA follows: TGCGCCAGCAGCCAAGATTTGATCTCCTACGAGCAGTACTTC.

This clonotype was detected a few times. The V call is TRBV10-3, the J call TRBJ2-7, with D uncertain. CDR1 is ENHRY, CDR2 SYGVKD, per germline. Trimming stripped 4 bases from V and 5 bases from J, with 12 bases between. This CDR3 comprises 13 residues. CDR3 loop: CAISGWVSNEQYF. For the CDR3, the DNA is TGTGCCATCAGTGGGTGGGTTTCCAACGAGCAGTACTTC.

The chain combines TRBV20-1 with TRBJ2-3; 8 bases map to TRBD2. Germline V gene sequence: CDR1 DFQATT, CDR2 SNEGSKA (reference sequence). V gave up 4 bases and J gave up 0 bases; unmatched junction bases: 3. The CDR3 runs 14 residues. CDR3 bases: TGCAGTGCTACTATAGCGGGGAGCACAGATACGCAGTATTTT. The encoded protein is CSATIAGSTDTQYF.

This chain links TRBV6-1 with TRBJ2-7; 7 bases line up with TRBD1. The V segment lost 7 bases and the J segment 6 bases; nucleotides outside the gene matches: 12. This CDR3 region has 14 residues. Germline V CDR1 and CDR2: MNHNS, SASEGT. The CDR3 region has the DNA TGTGCCAGCACTACTATTGGGACAGCCTCCGAGCAGTACTTC. Protein product: CASTTIGTASEQYF.

The rearrangement uses TRBV20-1 and TRBJ1-6; no reliable D call. Trimming took 6 bases from V and 2 from J, leaving 14 bases between them. The CDR3 sequence is 15 residues long. Germline CDR1 is DFQATT and CDR2 is SNEGSKA (reference sequence). The CDR3 protein is CSAKVLHPYNSPLHF. The CDR3 coding sequence is TGCAGTGCCAAAGTACTCCACCCCTATAATTCACCCCTCCACTTT.

This clonotype was detected a few times. The final CDR3 position lacks the conserved phenylalanine or tryptophan, pointing to a likely read error. This rearrangement joins TRBV20-1 to TRBJ2-5, with D unresolved. Trimming cost V 8 bases and J 2 bases, with 9 bases left between them. From germline, CDR1 is DFQATT and CDR2 SNEGSKA (reference sequence). The CDR3 totals 11 residues. DNA of the CDR3: TGCAGTTGTATTCCTCAAGAGACCCAGTACGTC. Amino acid sequence: CSCIPQETQYV.

Only a few counts were recorded for this clonotype. The gene calls are TRBV12-3 or TRBV12-4 and TRBJ2-5; 9 bases match TRBD2. J gave up 1 base and V 6 bases, and 3 bases lay outside the gene matches. The CDR3 is 14 amino acids. CDR3 in amino acids: CASRPSGVQETQYF. The CDR3 nucleotides are TGTGCCAGCAGGCCTAGCGGGGTCCAAGAGACCCAGTACTTC.

This clonotype was seen a few times. This rearrangement joins TRBV29-1 to TRBJ2-7, with D unresolved. Trimming cost V 3 bases and J 0 bases, with 6 bases left between them. Germline CDR1 SQVTM, CDR2 ANQGSEA. CDR3 length: 12 amino acids. The CDR3 spells CSVEESSYEQYF. CDR3 coding DNA: TGCAGCGTTGAGGAGAGCTCCTACGAGCAGTACTTC.

The rearrangement uses TRBV27 and TRBJ2-2; maybe TRBD1 (6 bases). V lost 3 bases to trimming and J lost 4 bases, with 9 bases between them. CDR1 MNHEY and CDR2 SMNVEV come from the germline V gene (reference sequence). CDR3 size: 14 residues. CDR3 protein: CASSLQGSTGELFF. Here the CDR3 DNA reads TGTGCCAGCAGTTTGCAGGGGTCCACCGGGGAGCTGTTTTTT.

V and J are TRBV7-9 and TRBJ1-1; 7 nucleotides agree with TRBD1. V shed 3 bases, J shed 4 bases, and the junction held 11 bases outside the gene matches. The CDR3 contains 16 residues. CDR1 SEHNR and CDR2 FQNEAQ come from the germline V gene (reference sequence). The CDR3 DNA reads TGTGCCAGCAGCTTCAATGTCGGACAGGCGGGCACTGAAGCTTTCTTT. Translating it yields CASSFNVGQAGTEAFF.

A remark on this clonotype: At one of its ends the junction is not consistent with the germline gene, which may arise from a read error. This chain links TRBV20-1 with TRBJ2-4; D tentatively reads TRBD1 or TRBD2 (6 bases each). CDR1 DFQATT and CDR2 SNEGSKA come from the germline V gene (reference sequence). This CDR3 region has 16 residues. The CDR3, as DNA: TGCTGTGCTAAGGATATTGGGACTCAGGGGAGAAACATTCAGTACTTC. Its protein product is CCAKDIGTQGRNIQYF.

This clonotype was seen many times. V is TRBV20-1 and J is TRBJ1-6; no reliable D call. CDR3 length: 12 residues. Germline V gene lookup returns CDR1 DFQATT and CDR2 SNEGSKA (reference sequence). V lost 3 bases to trimming and J lost 5 bases, with 5 bases between them. The DNA of the CDR3 is TGCAGTGCTAGCGGTGATAATTCACCCCTCCACTTT. It is translated as CSASGDNSPLHF.

The chain links TRBV29-1 to TRBJ1-1; no clear D. Germline loops: CDR1 SQVTM, CDR2 ANQGSEA. V lost 4 bases and J lost 0, with 6 bases in between. The CDR3 spans 12 residues. CDR3 DNA: TGCAGCGTTGGCCGGATGAACACTGAAGCTTTCTTT. Residues: CSVGRMNTEAFF.

The chain is built from TRBV28 and TRBJ1-6; D gene unclear. V was shortened by 4 bases and J by 8 bases, with 9 bases between the two germline ends. The CDR3 is 13 residues long. Per germline, CDR1 MDHEN and CDR2 SYDVKM. CDR3 sequence reads: CASSWRQDSPLHF. CDR3 nucleotide sequence: TGTGCCAGCAGTTGGCGCCAGGATTCACCCCTCCACTTT.

This clonotype was observed a handful of times. The chain couples TRBV10-3 to TRBJ2-5; D unresolved. This CDR3 is 14 amino acids long. Trimming removed 0 bases from V and 0 bases from J, with 5 bases in between. Germline CDR1 ENHRY, CDR2 SYGVKD. The CDR3 here is CAISESADQETQYF. CDR3 DNA: TGTGCCATCAGTGAGTCAGCAGACCAAGAGACCCAGTACTTC.